One and the same sample provided the 12 T cell receptor beta chains below, sequenced in a study of response to subunit inactivated influenza vaccine. In TCRdb, the RT-PCR reads were re-called with MiXCR into one record per CDR3 protein. The sample lists about 500,000 distinct CDR3 sequences; 15% to 20% were seen once. This material consisted of CD4+ T cells sorted from PBMCs, taken around 25 months after vaccination. Receptor source: a man aged 50 to 69 who received an inactivated influenza vaccine.

The V and J genes are TRBV29-1 and TRBJ2-4, with TRBD1 identical over 7 bases. The CDR3 totals 14 residues. With V trimmed by 5 bases and J by 1 base, 5 bases remained unmatched. Looked up from germline, CDR1 is SQVTM and CDR2 is ANQGSEA. DNA for the CDR3: TGCAGCGTTTCACAGGGGTGGGCCAAAAACATTCAGTACTTC. Translating gives CSVSQGWAKNIQYF.

This clonotype turned up a few times. The chain joins TRBV7-8 to TRBJ2-2; D is unclear. Trimming removed 0 bases at V and 4 bases at J, with 6 bases between. The CDR3 is 14 amino acids. Looked up from germline, CDR1 is SGHVS and CDR2 is FQNEAQ. DNA for the CDR3: TGTGCCAGCAGCTTAGCGGACGTCACCGGGGAGCTGTTTTTT. Protein sequence: CASSLADVTGELFF. The entire variable domain, with the rest obtained from reference TRBV7-8 and TRBJ2-2, is as follows: GAGVSQSPRYKVAKRGQDVALRCDPISGHVSLFWYQQALGQGPEFLTYFQNEAQLDKSGLPSDRFFAERPEGSVSTLKIQRTQQEDSAVYLCASSLADVTGELFFGEGSRLTVL.

This clonotype was counted between two and nine times. DNA of the CDR3: TGTGCCAGCAGCTCCCGACGGGGGAACACCGGGGAGCTGTTTTTT. Its protein product is CASSSRRGNTGELFF. The V and J genes are TRBV12-3 or TRBV12-4 and TRBJ2-2; perhaps TRBD2 as D (5 bases). The CDR3 covers 15 residues. The V gene lost 6 bases and the J gene lost 1 base, with 12 bases spanning the gap.

This clonotype was found a few times. The CDR3 sequence is CASSLGPSDTQYF. CDR3 sequence (DNA): TGTGCCAGCAGCTTAGGTCCCTCGGATACGCAGTATTTT. The rearrangement links TRBV11-2 to TRBJ2-3; no definite D call. V was shortened by 1 base and J by 6 bases, with 8 bases between the two germline ends. The CDR3 extends over 13 amino acids. CDR1 and CDR2 from the germline V gene are SGHAT and FQNNGV.

This clonotype was observed many times. The gene calls are TRBV12-3 or TRBV12-4 and TRBJ1-2, with TRBD1 matching 9 bases. There are 14 residues in the CDR3. The ends lost 0 bases at V and 6 bases at J; junction bases unmatched: 2. The CDR3 reads CASSLADRGDGYTF. CDR3 in DNA: TGTGCCAGCAGTTTAGCGGACAGGGGAGATGGCTACACCTTC.

This clonotype was seen a handful of times. The rearrangement uses TRBV7-2 and TRBJ1-2; D is uncertain. The CDR3 consists of 13 residues. V dropped 5 bases and J dropped 5 bases, with 12 bases sitting between them. Germline-derived CDR1 and CDR2 are SGHTA and FQGNSA. CDR3: CASSNPSEYGYTF. CDR3 nucleotide sequence: TGTGCCAGCAGCAATCCCTCGGAGTATGGCTACACCTTC.

This clonotype appeared a few times. The V gene is TRBV20-1, the J gene TRBJ2-5; maybe TRBD1 (6 bases). The CDR3 loop spans 14 amino acids. Germline assignment: CDR1 DFQATT and CDR2 SNEGSKA (reference sequence). The V end was cut by 6 bases, the J end by 2 bases, with 16 bases between. The CDR3 here is CSAAPGHFQETQYF. The CDR3 region has the DNA TGCAGTGCCGCCCCGGGACACTTTCAAGAGACCCAGTACTTC.

This clonotype was counted many times. The rearrangement links TRBV20-1 to TRBJ1-2; TRBD1 might be the D (6 bases). Trimming took 6 bases from V and 0 from J, leaving 14 bases between them. The CDR3 covers 14 residues. Looked up from germline, CDR1 is DFQATT and CDR2 is SNEGSKA (reference sequence). The CDR3 sequence is CSAYPQGPNYGYTF. CDR3 DNA: TGCAGTGCCTATCCCCAGGGGCCTAACTATGGCTACACCTTC.

This clonotype was seen only a few times. This chain links TRBV12-3 or TRBV12-4 with TRBJ2-7; D is unclear. V was trimmed by 2 bases and J by 9 bases, leaving 14 bases between them. This CDR3 region has 13 residues. The CDR3 nucleotides are TGTGCCAGCAGTTTAAGTGGCGGTCTCGCGCAGTACTTC. Its protein product is CASSLSGGLAQYF.

This clonotype was recorded at least ten times. This sequence joins TRBV7-9 and TRBJ1-1; D possibly corresponds to TRBD1 (5 bases). V dropped 7 bases and J dropped 4 bases, with 16 bases sitting between them. Germline loops: CDR1 SEHNR, CDR2 FQNEAQ (reference sequence). The CDR3 contains 14 residues. DNA of the CDR3: TGTGCCAGCACCCCGGGGGGATCAGTCACTGAAGCTTTCTTT. Translated, it gives CASTPGGSVTEAFF.

The chain uses TRBV5-1 and TRBJ2-7; TRBD2 matches at 9 bases. CDR1 and CDR2 from the germline V gene are SGHRS and YFSETQ. The CDR3 has 16 residues. J gave up 3 bases and V 0 bases, and 7 bases lay outside the gene matches. The CDR3: CASSLVASGAFYEQYF. CDR3 sequence (DNA): TGCGCCAGCAGCTTGGTGGCTAGCGGGGCCTTCTACGAGCAGTACTTC. Complete variable domain (other parts from reference TRBV5-1 and TRBJ2-7): KAGVTQTPRYLIKTRGQQVTLSCSPISGHRSVSWYQQTPGQGLQFLFEYFSETQRNKGNFPGRFSGRQFSNSRSEMNVSTLELGDSALYLCASSLVASGAFYEQYFGPGTRLTVT.

There are a few counts of this clonotype. The junction and the germline gene differ at one end; a read error may be behind it. The CDR3: CCARDGGAGAINEQFF. In nucleotides, the CDR3 is TGCTGTGCTAGAGATGGTGGAGCGGGGGCTATCAATGAGCAGTTCTTC. The rearrangement joins TRBV20-1 to TRBJ2-1, with 8 nucleotides matching TRBD2. Germline values: CDR1 DFQATT, CDR2 SNEGSKA (reference sequence). This CDR3 is built from 16 residues.